The 9 T cell receptor beta chains in this list originate from one sample, sequenced in a study of cytomegalovirus exposure and HLA in healthy donors. PCR involved 60 Vbeta and 13 Jbeta primers. Using immunoSEQ multiplex PCR, the repertoire was profiled, and TCRdb retains in-frame clones only, with some absent. The table shows roughly 200,000 clones, with 70% to 90% occurring only once. The source material was PBMCs. The receptors stem from a man in his thirties or forties in good health and CMV-seronegative.

The chain carries TRBV5-1 and TRBJ1-2; 7 bases fit TRBD1. Germline values: CDR1 SGHRS, CDR2 YFSETQ. This CDR3 has 14 amino acids. V shed 4 bases, J shed 4 bases, and the junction held 7 bases outside the gene matches. CDR3 amino acids: CASSGRDSLYGYTF. The CDR3, as DNA: TGCGCCAGCAGCGGCCGGGACAGCCTCTATGGCTACACCTTC.

The rearrangement joins TRBV13 to TRBJ2-5; TRBD1 matches at 11 bases. The germline gives CDR1 PRHDT, CDR2 FYEKMQ (reference sequence). The CDR3 covers 14 residues. V shed 3 bases, J shed 4 bases, and the junction held 1 base outside the gene matches. Here the CDR3 reads CASSFGTGGETQYF. CDR3 coding DNA: TGTGCCAGCAGCTTTGGGACAGGGGGAGAGACCCAGTACTTC. Combining the CDR3 with reference TRBV13 and TRBJ2-5 gives the whole variable domain AAGVIQSPRHLIKEKRETATLKCYPIPRHDTVYWYQQGPGQDPQFLISFYEKMQSDKGSIPDRFSAQQFSDYHSELNMSSLELGDSALYFCASSFGTGGETQYFGPGTRLLVL.

The genes are TRBV28 and TRBJ1-1, with 7 bases aligning to TRBD1. CDR3 length equals 15 residues. Germline-derived CDR1 and CDR2 are MDHEN and SYDVKM. J was trimmed by 6 bases and V by 6 bases; bases with no gene match: 13. The CDR3 spells CASSTNGQVYSEAFF. CDR3 nucleotide sequence: TGTGCCAGCAGCACTAACGGACAGGTCTACTCTGAAGCTTTCTTT.

The chain links TRBV5-3 to TRBJ2-1, with D tentatively TRBD1 (5 bases). TRBV5-3 is known as an ORF, though its function is uncertain. The CDR3 covers 14 residues. The germline V and J ends were trimmed by 4 bases and 3 bases, with 11 bases remaining between them. The CDR3 nucleotides are TGTGCCAGAAGCCTCAGAGACAGCTACAATGAGCAGTTCTTC. The encoded protein is CARSLRDSYNEQFF.

The rearrangement joins TRBV18 to TRBJ2-7; 10 nucleotides match TRBD2. After removal of 3 bases from V and 0 bases from J, the junction contained 5 bases not matched to a gene. Germline CDR1 KGHSH, CDR2 LQKENI. This CDR3 comprises 16 residues. CDR3 in amino acids: CASSPRTSGVSYEQYF. As DNA, the CDR3 is TGTGCCAGCTCACCCAGAACTAGCGGGGTCTCCTACGAGCAGTACTTC.

V and J are TRBV7-9 and TRBJ2-1; TRBD2 agrees at 9 bases. The CDR3 length is 18 residues. Trimming removed 1 base from V and 3 bases from J; junction bases left unmatched: 10. Germline assignment: CDR1 SEHNR and CDR2 FQNEAQ (reference sequence). The CDR3 loop reads CASSLVSPSGGIYNEQFF. The CDR3 nucleotides are TGTGCCAGCAGCTTAGTTTCCCCCAGCGGGGGGATCTACAATGAGCAGTTCTTC.

This clone occurred a few times. The chain couples TRBV4-2 to TRBJ1-4; no clear D. Germline CDR1 is LGHNA and CDR2 is YNFKEQ. CDR3 size: 12 residues. The germline V and J ends were trimmed by 5 bases and 8 bases, with 9 bases remaining between them. The CDR3 region has the DNA TGTGCCAGCAGCACCAGTGGCGAAAAACTGTTTTTT. Its protein product is CASSTSGEKLFF.

V is TRBV5-6 and J is TRBJ2-7; possibly TRBD2 for D (5 bases). The CDR3 runs to 12 residues. Deletions cut 0 bases from V and 6 bases from J, with 7 bases between. The V gene's germline CDR1 is SGHDT and CDR2 YYEEEE. The DNA for the CDR3 is TGTGCCAGCAGCTTGGCGGCGGGCGAGCAGTACTTC. Its translation is CASSLAAGEQYF.

This chain joins TRBV7-2 and TRBJ2-4, with 10 bases that match TRBD1. From germline, CDR1 is SGHTA and CDR2 FQGNSA. This CDR3 spans 14 amino acids. The V segment lost 5 bases and the J segment 6 bases; nucleotides outside the gene matches: 4. CDR3 sequence: CASSRQGAVNIQYF. The CDR3 DNA follows: TGTGCCAGCAGCCGACAGGGGGCGGTAAACATTCAGTACTTC.